This record concerns one T cell receptor (beta chain) sequence. The antigen remains unidentified. The data originate from a study of blood T cells in healthy people across ages. Study-level results: No conclusive comparison of naive versus antigen-experienced cells was possible with unsorted PBMCs.

The use of a sample-barcoded 5' primer and a J-beta primer mix characterized a second PCR of roughly 6 to 11 cycles. Every single cDNA molecule received a tag from a template-switch adaptor with 12 random nucleotides. One entry per CDR3 protein results from TCRdb running MiXCR on the 5' RACE reads. This sample carries fewer than 900,000 distinct CDR3 sequences, about 40% of them seen once, and the ten largest clones take 20% to 25%. The source of this sequence is a woman aged 60-75 years in good health. The sequencing input was blood.

The CDR3 loop is CATTSTSSYNEQFF. DNA for the CDR3: TGTGCCACCACCTCGACAAGCTCCTACAATGAGCAGTTCTTC. The chain recombines TRBV19 with TRBJ2-1; no clear D gene. Germline V gene data show CDR1 as LNHDA and CDR2 as SQIVND (reference sequence). The V end lost 10 bases, the J end lost 0 bases, and 13 bases lay between the germline ends. The CDR3 totals 14 residues.